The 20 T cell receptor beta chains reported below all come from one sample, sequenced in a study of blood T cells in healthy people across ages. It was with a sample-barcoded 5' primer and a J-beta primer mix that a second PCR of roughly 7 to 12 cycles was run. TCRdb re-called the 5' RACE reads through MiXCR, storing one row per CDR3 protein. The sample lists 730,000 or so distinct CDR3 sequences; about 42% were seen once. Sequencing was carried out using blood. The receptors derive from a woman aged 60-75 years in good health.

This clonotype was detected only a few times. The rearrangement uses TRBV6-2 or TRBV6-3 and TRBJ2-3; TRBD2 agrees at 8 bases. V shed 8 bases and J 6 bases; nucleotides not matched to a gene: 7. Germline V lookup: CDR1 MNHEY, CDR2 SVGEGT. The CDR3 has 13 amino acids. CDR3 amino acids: CASVLAGADTQYF. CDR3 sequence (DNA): TGTGCCAGCGTCCTAGCGGGCGCGGATACGCAGTATTTT.

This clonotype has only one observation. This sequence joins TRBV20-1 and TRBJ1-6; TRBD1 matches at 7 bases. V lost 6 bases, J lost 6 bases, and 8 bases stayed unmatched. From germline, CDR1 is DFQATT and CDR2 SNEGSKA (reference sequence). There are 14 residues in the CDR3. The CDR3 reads CSAPPRDSNSPLHF. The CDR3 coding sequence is TGCAGTGCCCCCCCCCGGGACAGTAATTCACCCCTCCACTTT.

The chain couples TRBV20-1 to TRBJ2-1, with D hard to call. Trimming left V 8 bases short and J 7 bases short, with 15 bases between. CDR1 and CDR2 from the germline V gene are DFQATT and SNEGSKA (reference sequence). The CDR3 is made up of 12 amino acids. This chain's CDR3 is CSSSMGLNEQFF. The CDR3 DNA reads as TGCAGTTCGAGTATGGGTTTGAATGAGCAGTTCTTC.

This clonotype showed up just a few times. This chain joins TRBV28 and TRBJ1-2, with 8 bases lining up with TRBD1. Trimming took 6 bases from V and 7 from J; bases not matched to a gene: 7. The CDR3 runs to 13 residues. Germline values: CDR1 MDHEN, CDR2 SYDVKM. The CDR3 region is CASRSGGVGGYTF. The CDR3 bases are TGTGCCAGCAGATCAGGGGGCGTGGGTGGCTACACCTTC.

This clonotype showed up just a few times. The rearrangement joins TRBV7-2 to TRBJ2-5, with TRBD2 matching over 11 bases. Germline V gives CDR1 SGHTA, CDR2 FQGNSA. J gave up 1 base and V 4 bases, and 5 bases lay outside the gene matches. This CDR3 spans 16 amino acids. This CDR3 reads CASSSSGGQIQETQYF. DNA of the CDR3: TGTGCCAGCAGCTCTAGCGGGGGGCAGATCCAAGAGACCCAGTACTTC. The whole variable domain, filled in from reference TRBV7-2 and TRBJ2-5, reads GAGVSQSPSNKVTEKGKDVELRCDPISGHTALYWYRQSLGQGLEFLIYFQGNSAPDKSGLPSDRFSAERTGGSVSTLTIQRTQQEDSAVYLCASSSSGGQIQETQYFGPGTRLLVL.

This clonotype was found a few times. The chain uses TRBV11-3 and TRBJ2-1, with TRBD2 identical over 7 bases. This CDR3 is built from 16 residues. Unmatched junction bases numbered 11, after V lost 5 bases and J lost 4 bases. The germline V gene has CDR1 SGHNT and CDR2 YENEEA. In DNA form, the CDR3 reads TGTGCCAGCAGCCCCAACGCGCGGGACTATTACAATGAGCAGTTCTTC. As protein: CASSPNARDYYNEQFF. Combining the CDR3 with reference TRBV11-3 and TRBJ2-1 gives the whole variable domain EAGVVQSPRYKIIEKKQPVAFWCNPISGHNTLYWYLQNLGQGPELLIRYENEEAVDDSQLPKDRFSAERLKGVDSTLKIQPAELGDSAVYLCASSPNARDYYNEQFFGPGTRLTVL.

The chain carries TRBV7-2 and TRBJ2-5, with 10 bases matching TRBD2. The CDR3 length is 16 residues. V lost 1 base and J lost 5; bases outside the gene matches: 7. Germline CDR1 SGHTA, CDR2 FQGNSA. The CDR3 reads CASSLEGLAGAETQYF. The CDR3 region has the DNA TGTGCCAGCAGCTTAGAGGGCCTAGCGGGAGCGGAGACCCAGTACTTC.

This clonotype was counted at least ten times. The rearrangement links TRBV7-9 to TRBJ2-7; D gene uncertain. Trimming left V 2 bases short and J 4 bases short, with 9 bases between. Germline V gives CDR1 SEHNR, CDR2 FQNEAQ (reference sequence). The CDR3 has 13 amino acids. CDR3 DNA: TGTGCCAGCAGCTTATTGGAGCGTTACGAGCAGTACTTC. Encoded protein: CASSLLERYEQYF. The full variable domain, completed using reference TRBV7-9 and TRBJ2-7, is DTGVSQNPRHKITKRGQNVTFRCDPISEHNRLYWYRQTLGQGPEFLTYFQNEAQLEKSRLLSDRFSAERPKGSFSTLEIQRTEQGDSAMYLCASSLLERYEQYFGPGTRLTVT.

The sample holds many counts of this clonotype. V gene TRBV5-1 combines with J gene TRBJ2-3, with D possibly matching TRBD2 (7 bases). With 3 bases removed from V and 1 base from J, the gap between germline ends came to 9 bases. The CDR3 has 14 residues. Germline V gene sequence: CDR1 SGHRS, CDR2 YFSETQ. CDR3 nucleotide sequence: TGCGCCAGCAGCTCGGGGGGCGGCACAGATACGCAGTATTTT. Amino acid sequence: CASSSGGGTDTQYF.

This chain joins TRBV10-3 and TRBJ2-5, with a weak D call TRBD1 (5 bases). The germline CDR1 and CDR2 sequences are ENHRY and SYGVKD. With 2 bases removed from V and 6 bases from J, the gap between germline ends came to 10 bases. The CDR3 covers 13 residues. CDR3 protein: CAISETGPKTQYF. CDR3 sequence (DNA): TGTGCCATCAGTGAGACAGGTCCGAAGACCCAGTACTTC.

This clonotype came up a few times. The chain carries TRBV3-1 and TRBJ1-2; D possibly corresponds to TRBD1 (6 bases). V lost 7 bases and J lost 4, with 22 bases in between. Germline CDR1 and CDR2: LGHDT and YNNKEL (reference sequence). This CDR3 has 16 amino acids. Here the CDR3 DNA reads TGTGCCAGCACCCCAGGGGCCCCTGGCGGAACCTATGGCTACACCTTC. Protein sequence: CASTPGAPGGTYGYTF.

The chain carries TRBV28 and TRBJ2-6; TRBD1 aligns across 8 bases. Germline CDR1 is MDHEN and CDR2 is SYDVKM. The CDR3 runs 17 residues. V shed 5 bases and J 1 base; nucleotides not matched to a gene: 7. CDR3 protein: CASSHSRGLSGANVLTF. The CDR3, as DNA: TGTGCCAGCAGTCACTCCAGGGGGCTATCTGGGGCCAACGTCCTGACTTTC. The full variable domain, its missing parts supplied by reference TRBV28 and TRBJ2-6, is DVKVTQSSRYLVKRTGEKVFLECVQDMDHENMFWYRQDPGLGLRLIYFSYDVKMKEKGDIPEGYSVSREKKERFSLILESASTNQTSMYLCASSHSRGLSGANVLTFGAGSRLTVL.

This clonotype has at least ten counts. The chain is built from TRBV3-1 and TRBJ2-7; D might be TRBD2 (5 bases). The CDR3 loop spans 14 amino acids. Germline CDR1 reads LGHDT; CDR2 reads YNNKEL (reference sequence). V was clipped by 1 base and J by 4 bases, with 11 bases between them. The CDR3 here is CASSQAGKSYEQYF. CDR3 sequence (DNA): TGTGCCAGCAGCCAAGCGGGGAAGTCTTACGAGCAGTACTTC.

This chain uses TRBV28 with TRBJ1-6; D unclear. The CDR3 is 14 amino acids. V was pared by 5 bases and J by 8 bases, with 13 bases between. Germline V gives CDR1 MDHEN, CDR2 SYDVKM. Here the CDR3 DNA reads TGTGCCAGCAGTGCATTCGACGGGGATTCACCCCTCCACTTT. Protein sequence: CASSAFDGDSPLHF.

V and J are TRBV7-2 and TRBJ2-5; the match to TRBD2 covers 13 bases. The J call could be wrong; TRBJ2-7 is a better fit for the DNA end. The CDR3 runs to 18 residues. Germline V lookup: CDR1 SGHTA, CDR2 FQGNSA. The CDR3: CASSPGTSGALPPYEQYF. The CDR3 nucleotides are TGTGCCAGCAGCCCAGGGACTAGCGGGGCCTTACCACCTTACGAGCAGTACTTC.

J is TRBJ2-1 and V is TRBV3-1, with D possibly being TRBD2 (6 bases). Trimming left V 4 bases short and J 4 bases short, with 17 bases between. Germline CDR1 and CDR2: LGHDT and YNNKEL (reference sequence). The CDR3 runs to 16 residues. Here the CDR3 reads CASSPVYSGGYNEQFF. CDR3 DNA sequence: TGTGCCAGCAGCCCGGTCTATTCCGGGGGTTACAATGAGCAGTTCTTC.

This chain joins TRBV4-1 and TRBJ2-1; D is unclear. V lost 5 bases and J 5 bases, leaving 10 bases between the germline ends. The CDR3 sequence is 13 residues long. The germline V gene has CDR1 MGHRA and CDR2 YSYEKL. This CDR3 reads CASSTHGDNEQFF. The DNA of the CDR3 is TGCGCCAGCAGCACCCATGGGGACAATGAGCAGTTCTTC.

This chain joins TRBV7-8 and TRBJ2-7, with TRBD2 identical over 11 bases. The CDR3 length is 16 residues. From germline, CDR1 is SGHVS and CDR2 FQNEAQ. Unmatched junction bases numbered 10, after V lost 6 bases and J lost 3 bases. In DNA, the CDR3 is TGTGCCAGCAGTTTTGCCGCGGGACTAGCGGTCTACGAGCAGTACTTC. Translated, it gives CASSFAAGLAVYEQYF.

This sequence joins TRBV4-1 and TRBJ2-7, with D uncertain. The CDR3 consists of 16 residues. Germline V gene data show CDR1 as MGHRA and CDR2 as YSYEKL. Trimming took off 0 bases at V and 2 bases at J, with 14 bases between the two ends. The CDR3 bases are TGCGCCAGCAGCCAAGATCCCTCGGGTCTCACCTACGAGCAGTACTTC. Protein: CASSQDPSGLTYEQYF.

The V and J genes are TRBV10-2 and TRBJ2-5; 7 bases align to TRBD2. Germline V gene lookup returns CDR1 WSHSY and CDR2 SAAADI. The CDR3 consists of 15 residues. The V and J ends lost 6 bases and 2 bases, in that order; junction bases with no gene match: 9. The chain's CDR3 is CASSPEAGEQETQYF. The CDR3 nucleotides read TGCGCCAGCAGCCCCGAGGCGGGGGAACAAGAGACCCAGTACTTC.